This T cell receptor (beta chain) was retrieved from a study of identical twins. Study results and limitations: Conclusions were drawn cross-sectionally by statistical analysis, without following the same donors.

V lost 2 bases, J lost 2 bases, and 16 bases lay in between. Germline V gene data show CDR1 as SGHRS and CDR2 as YFSETQ. The CDR3 spans 16 residues. TCRdb re-analysed the 5' RACE reads in MiXCR, keeping a single row per CDR3 protein. This table holds about 220,000 distinct CDR3 sequences, 7.5% found once. This clonotype was observed a handful of times. Its antigen remains unidentified. These data are also associated with another study on yellow fever vaccine responses in identical twins.

This sequence originates from a woman between 18 and 29 years old in good health. The V and J genes are TRBV5-1 and TRBJ2-5; D uncertain. The sequencing input was memory (CD45RO+) T cells sorted from blood. The CDR3: CASSLPSTAAQETQYF. In DNA form, the CDR3 reads TGCGCCAGCAGCTTACCGAGTACGGCGGCACAAGAGACCCAGTACTTC. Full variable domain (missing parts from reference TRBV5-1 and TRBJ2-5): KAGVTQTPRYLIKTRGQQVTLSCSPISGHRSVSWYQQTPGQGLQFLFEYFSETQRNKGNFPGRFSGRQFSNSRSEMNVSTLELGDSALYLCASSLPSTAAQETQYFGPGTRLLVL.